The 14 T cell receptor beta chains presented below share a single source sample, sequenced in a study of T cells in Graves' hyperthyroidism and ophthalmopathy. TCR beta CDR3 regions were amplified from RNA. The HTBI primer set served for first-round RT-PCR of the TCR CDR3. TCRdb reprocessed the multiplex PCR reads via MiXCR and lists one record per CDR3 protein. This sample carries approximately 610,000 distinct CDR3 sequences, about 15% of them seen once, and the ten largest clones take 3.5% to 4.5%. The sample was blood. The receptors here all came from a woman aged 40 to 49 with Graves' ophthalmopathy.

This clonotype was counted at least ten times. This chain links TRBV6-4 with TRBJ1-2, with 10 bases matching TRBD1. This CDR3 has 16 amino acids. Germline CDR1 reads MRHNA; CDR2 reads SNTAGT. The ends lost 6 bases at V and 5 bases at J; junction bases unmatched: 12. As DNA, the CDR3 is TGTGCCAGCAGGACCCAAAATCCGGGACAGGGGTATGGCTACACCTTC. Translating gives CASRTQNPGQGYGYTF.

A remark on this clonotype: A much larger clone sits a single nucleotide away, making a read error possible. The CDR3 protein is CASSHVTDTQYF. The CDR3 coding sequence is TGTGCCAGCAGCCATGTCACAGATACGCAGTATTTT. The genes are TRBV28 and TRBJ2-3; D is uncertain. The V end was cut by 6 bases, the J end by 2 bases, with 6 bases between. The germline gives CDR1 MDHEN, CDR2 SYDVKM. The CDR3 totals 12 residues.

This rearrangement joins TRBV4-1 to TRBJ1-1; TRBD1 might be the D (6 bases). This CDR3 is 14 amino acids long. V dropped 1 base and J dropped 6 bases, with 12 bases sitting between them. CDR1 is MGHRA and CDR2 is YSYEKL in the germline V gene. The CDR3 region has the DNA TGCGCCAGCAGCCAAGTCAGGGGAACCCCTGAAGCTTTCTTT. It is translated as CASSQVRGTPEAFF.

In its sample, this clonotype was seen many times. This sequence joins TRBV24-1 and TRBJ2-7, with D hard to call. This CDR3 comprises 13 residues. CDR1 is KGHDR and CDR2 is SFDVKD in the germline V gene. Trimming stripped 5 bases from V and 2 bases from J, with 9 bases between. The CDR3 DNA reads as TGTGCCACCAGTGTGGCCGGAACCTACGAGCAGTACTTC. This gives the protein CATSVAGTYEQYF.

The J gene is TRBJ2-7, the V gene TRBV29-1; D is unresolved. Trimming left V 4 bases short and J 0 bases short, with 4 bases between. Germline V CDR1 and CDR2: SQVTM, ANQGSEA. The CDR3 sequence is 11 residues long. For the CDR3, the DNA is TGCAGCGTTGGGAACTCCTACGAGCAGTACTTC. Translating it yields CSVGNSYEQYF.

This clonotype came up many times. The CDR3 coding sequence is TGCGCCAGCAGCATGACGGGACTAGCGGGAGTGGGTGTCGCCAAAAACATTCAGTACTTC. Its translation is CASSMTGLAGVGVAKNIQYF. The chain uses TRBV5-1 and TRBJ2-4, with TRBD2 matching over 14 bases. The CDR3 totals 20 residues. CDR1 and CDR2 from the germline V gene are SGHRS and YFSETQ. Trimming took 4 bases from V and 1 from J; bases not matched to a gene: 13. Variable domain in full (rest from reference TRBV5-1 and TRBJ2-4): KAGVTQTPRYLIKTRGQQVTLSCSPISGHRSVSWYQQTPGQGLQFLFEYFSETQRNKGNFPGRFSGRQFSNSRSEMNVSTLELGDSALYLCASSMTGLAGVGVAKNIQYFGAGTRLSVL.

This clonotype was seen a few times. The chain carries TRBV15 and TRBJ2-7; 8 nucleotides line up with TRBD1. V dropped 5 bases and J dropped 0; count of bases not matched to a gene: 12. The CDR3 runs to 17 residues. CDR1 and CDR2 from the germline V gene are LNHNV and YYDKDF (reference sequence). The CDR3 loop reads CATSPYRTQGASYEQYF. The CDR3 nucleotides are TGTGCCACCAGCCCTTACAGGACTCAGGGGGCCTCCTACGAGCAGTACTTC.

This clonotype was picked up a small number of times. The J gene is TRBJ2-2, the V gene TRBV6-2 or TRBV6-3; D tentatively fits TRBD1 or TRBD2 (6 bases each). Germline loops: CDR1 MNHEY, CDR2 SVGEGT. The CDR3 has 18 residues. V was pared by 2 bases and J by 4 bases, with 20 bases between. CDR3 bases: TGTGCCAGCAGTTACGGGGCGAGGGGGGTGGGTGGCACCGGGGAGCTGTTTTTT. It is translated as CASSYGARGVGGTGELFF.

V and J are TRBV18 and TRBJ2-7; possibly TRBD1 for D (6 bases). Trimming took 2 bases from V and 0 from J, leaving 14 bases between them. The CDR3 contains 16 residues. CDR1 and CDR2 from the germline V gene are KGHSH and LQKENI. The CDR3 loop reads CASSPRGQLGSYEQYF. For the CDR3, the DNA is TGTGCCAGCTCACCAAGAGGACAGCTCGGCTCCTACGAGCAGTACTTC.

This clonotype occurred many times. The V gene is TRBV30, the J gene TRBJ1-2; possibly TRBD1 for D (6 bases). This CDR3 contains 13 residues. CDR1 and CDR2 from the germline V gene are GTSNPN and SVGIG (reference sequence). V lost 0 bases and J lost 6, with 11 bases in between. The CDR3 region is CAWSVQGSDGYTF. The CDR3 coding sequence is TGTGCCTGGAGTGTACAGGGTTCCGATGGCTACACCTTC.

This rearrangement joins TRBV6-2 or TRBV6-3 to TRBJ2-7; D could derive from TRBD1 or TRBD2 (5 bases each). V lost 6 bases to trimming and J lost 0 bases, with 15 bases between them. The CDR3 is made up of 15 amino acids. Germline lookup yields CDR1 MNHEY and CDR2 SVGEGT. Written as DNA, the CDR3 is TGTGCCAGCAGCGGGTCCGGGACCGTCTCCTACGAGCAGTACTTC. Amino acid sequence: CASSGSGTVSYEQYF.

The rearrangement uses TRBV10-3 and TRBJ2-7, with unresolved D. This CDR3 region has 11 residues. CDR1 and CDR2 from the germline V gene are ENHRY and SYGVKD. V gave up 5 bases and J gave up 5 bases, with 7 bases separating them. CDR3 DNA sequence: TGTGCCATCAGTACTATGGACGAGCAGTACTTC. Its protein is CAISTMDEQYF.

This rearrangement joins TRBV5-1 to TRBJ2-7; 8 bases fit TRBD1. This CDR3 region has 17 residues. Looked up from germline, CDR1 is SGHRS and CDR2 is YFSETQ. The V gene end was trimmed by 0 bases and the J gene end by 3 bases; junction bases not matched to a gene: 11. DNA of the CDR3: TGCGCCAGCAGCTTGGCTTATACTGGACAGGGTGACTACGAGCAGTACTTC. Its protein is CASSLAYTGQGDYEQYF. Based on the CDR3 plus reference TRBV5-1 and TRBJ2-7, the full variable domain is KAGVTQTPRYLIKTRGQQVTLSCSPISGHRSVSWYQQTPGQGLQFLFEYFSETQRNKGNFPGRFSGRQFSNSRSEMNVSTLELGDSALYLCASSLAYTGQGDYEQYFGPGTRLTVT.

V and J are TRBV6-1 and TRBJ1-2; D is undetermined. The V end was cut by 1 base, the J end by 4 bases, with 13 bases between. The CDR3 spans 15 residues. Germline-derived CDR1 and CDR2 are MNHNS and SASEGT. CDR3 loop: CASSEGQEVVYGYTF. In DNA, the CDR3 is TGTGCCAGCAGTGAAGGGCAGGAGGTTGTCTATGGCTACACCTTC.